These 23 T cell receptor beta chains were sequenced from one sample in a study of shared clonotypes between healthy human individuals. Only in-frame clones appear in the TCRdb table, and some are missing; sequencing was by immunoSEQ multiplex PCR. The data hold 2 million or so clones, with less than 95% observed a single time. CD8 cells regarded as naive lacked CD45RO, were positively chosen for CCR7, and omitted terminally differentiated effector memory CD45RA+ cells. The sequenced sample was naive CD8+ T cells sorted from blood. These receptors all stem from a man between 18 and 29 years old in good health.

The chain couples TRBV13 to TRBJ2-1, with D possibly being TRBD2 (7 bases). This CDR3 region has 14 residues. Trimming took off 5 bases at V and 0 bases at J, with 8 bases between the two ends. Germline loops: CDR1 PRHDT, CDR2 FYEKMQ (reference sequence). The CDR3 DNA sequence: TGTGCCAGCAGCGGGGGGGCCTCCTACAATGAGCAGTTCTTC. Translated: CASSGGASYNEQFF.

About this clone itself: Other DNA sequences from this sample encode an identical CDR3 as well. The chain joins TRBV4-1 to TRBJ2-3; TRBD2 matches 9 bases. Unmatched junction bases numbered 3, after V lost 2 bases and J lost 6 bases. The germline V gene has CDR1 MGHRA and CDR2 YSYEKL. The CDR3 has 14 residues. Here the CDR3 DNA reads TGCGCCAGCAGCCAAATAGCGGGAGAGGATACGCAGTATTTT. As protein: CASSQIAGEDTQYF.

The gene calls are TRBV7-9 and TRBJ2-7; TRBD2 aligns across 9 bases. This CDR3 contains 16 residues. CDR1 is SEHNR, CDR2 FQNEAQ, per germline (reference sequence). Germline trimming cut 5 bases from V and 3 bases from J; bases unmatched to any gene: 11. The CDR3 sequence: CASSPPPLAGNYEQYF. DNA of the CDR3: TGTGCCAGCAGCCCACCCCCGCTAGCGGGGAACTACGAGCAGTACTTC.

V is TRBV4-3 and J is TRBJ1-2; D might be TRBD1 (5 bases). The germline V gene encodes CDR1 LGHNA and CDR2 YSLEER. V was clipped by 0 bases and J by 3 bases, with 11 bases between them. This CDR3 is 15 amino acids long. CDR3 protein: CASSQDDSRDYGYTF. The CDR3 DNA reads TGCGCCAGCAGCCAAGACGACAGCCGCGACTATGGCTACACCTTC.

The rearrangement uses TRBV4-1 and TRBJ2-7; D is ambiguous. The length of the CDR3 is 15 residues. Germline assignment: CDR1 MGHRA and CDR2 YSYEKL. V was cut by 4 bases and J by 2 bases, with 15 bases left in between. CDR3 bases: TGCGCCAGCAGCCTCATGTTGACGGGTACCTACGAGCAGTACTTC. This translates into CASSLMLTGTYEQYF.

The chain is built from TRBV6-1 and TRBJ2-7; the D call may be TRBD1 or TRBD2 (6 bases each). The CDR3 extends over 13 amino acids. The V end was cut by 3 bases, the J end by 5 bases, with 11 bases between. Per the germline V gene, CDR1 is MNHNS and CDR2 is SASEGT. CDR3 sequence (DNA): TGTGCCAGCAGTGATCCCGGGGGCCACGAGCAGTACTTC. Protein sequence: CASSDPGGHEQYF.

CDR3 sequence reads: CASSLALDYTIYF. Here the CDR3 DNA reads TGTGCCAGCAGCTTGGCGCTCGACTACACCATATATTTT. The gene calls are TRBV7-6 and TRBJ1-3, with D unresolved. The CDR3 is 13 residues long. V was cut by 3 bases and J by 8 bases, with 11 bases left in between. Germline V gene sequence: CDR1 SGHVS, CDR2 FNYEAQ.

Here the CDR3 DNA reads TGCAGCGTTGTGGCTAGCGGGAGTCCCTCCTACGAGCAGTACTTC. Amino acids: CSVVASGSPSYEQYF. The chain employs TRBV29-1 and TRBJ2-7; 10 nucleotides match TRBD2. The germline V gene encodes CDR1 SQVTM and CDR2 ANQGSEA. The CDR3 consists of 15 residues. The V segment lost 4 bases and the J segment 0 bases; nucleotides outside the gene matches: 6.

V usage is TRBV11-2 and J usage is TRBJ2-1; possibly TRBD2 for D (5 bases). The V gene lost 1 base and the J gene lost 0 bases, with 13 bases spanning the gap. This CDR3 comprises 17 residues. The germline V gene has CDR1 SGHAT and CDR2 FQNNGV. The CDR3 DNA is TGTGCCAGCAGCTTAGTTCGGGAACTCAGCTCCTACAATGAGCAGTTCTTC. The encoded protein is CASSLVRELSSYNEQFF.

This chain joins TRBV7-9 and TRBJ2-7; 8 bases match TRBD1. V lost 0 bases and J lost 0; bases outside the gene matches: 4. The CDR3 extends over 16 amino acids. Germline CDR1 SEHNR, CDR2 FQNEAQ (reference sequence). The CDR3 bases are TGTGCCAGCAGCTTAGCGATCGGGACAGGCTCCTACGAGCAGTACTTC. Translation: CASSLAIGTGSYEQYF.

This clone was observed once. This chain connects TRBV4-3 to TRBJ2-3; 7 bases are a match to TRBD2. V was clipped by 0 bases and J by 5 bases; unmatched bases: 5. CDR1 and CDR2 from the germline V gene are LGHNA and YSLEER. This CDR3 contains 15 residues. The CDR3 sequence: CASSQERELGDTQYF. CDR3 DNA sequence: TGCGCCAGCAGCCAAGAGCGGGAGTTGGGAGATACGCAGTATTTT.

J is TRBJ2-1 and V is TRBV5-6; 9 nucleotides agree with TRBD1. The CDR3 spans 16 residues. Trimming took 3 bases from V and 2 from J; bases not matched to a gene: 6. Germline lookup yields CDR1 SGHDT and CDR2 YYEEEE. CDR3 bases: TGTGCCAGCAGCTGGACCGGGACAGGGACCTACAATGAGCAGTTCTTC. Translated, it gives CASSWTGTGTYNEQFF.

J is TRBJ1-4 and V is TRBV27; D gene ambiguous. From germline, CDR1 is MNHEY and CDR2 SMNVEV (reference sequence). The V gene lost 0 bases and the J gene lost 5 bases, with 10 bases spanning the gap. The CDR3 has 15 residues. CDR3 bases: TGTGCCAGCAGTTTATCTATAGGGTTGAATGAAAAACTGTTTTTT. Amino acids: CASSLSIGLNEKLFF. Based on the CDR3 plus reference TRBV27 and TRBJ1-4, the full variable domain is EAQVTQNPRYLITVTGKKLTVTCSQNMNHEYMSWYRQDPGLGLRQIYYSMNVEVTDKGDVPEGYKVSRKEKRNFPLILESPSPNQTSLYFCASSLSIGLNEKLFFGSGTQLSVL.

This chain joins TRBV5-5 and TRBJ2-7, with TRBD2 matching 8 bases. Germline V gene data show CDR1 as SGHKS and CDR2 as YYEKEE (reference sequence). The J segment lost 3 bases and the V segment lost 2 bases, leaving 7 bases of the junction unmatched. This CDR3 comprises 15 residues. For the CDR3, the DNA is TGTGCCAGCAGCTTAAGCGGGAGTATTTTCTACGAGCAGTACTTC. It is translated as CASSLSGSIFYEQYF. The full variable domain, in which reference TRBV5-5 and TRBJ2-7 provide the parts outside the CDR3, is DAGVTQSPTHLIKTRGQQVTLRCSPISGHKSVSWYQQVLGQGPQFIFQYYEKEERGRGNFPDRFSARQFPNYSSELNVNALLLGDSALYLCASSLSGSIFYEQYFGPGTRLTVT.

The chain employs TRBV7-2 and TRBJ2-3; D ambiguous. V was cut by 3 bases and J by 3 bases, with 13 bases left in between. The CDR3 consists of 15 residues. The V gene's germline CDR1 is SGHTA and CDR2 FQGNSA. The chain's CDR3 is CASSFGAGSTDTQYF. DNA of the CDR3: TGTGCCAGCAGCTTCGGAGCAGGTTCGACAGATACGCAGTATTTT.

Of note for this clone: One base away lies a much larger clone, so this may be a sequencing read error. Other DNA sequences in this specimen translate into the identical CDR3. This CDR3 reads CASSYGRAYEQYF. The CDR3 nucleotides are TGTGCCAGCAGTTACGGGAGAGCCTACGAGCAGTACTTC. The V gene is TRBV27, the J gene TRBJ2-7; perhaps TRBD2 as D (6 bases). The CDR3 covers 13 residues. V shed 4 bases and J shed 2 bases, with 9 bases lying between them. Germline values: CDR1 MNHEY, CDR2 SMNVEV (reference sequence).

J is TRBJ2-7 and V is TRBV10-1, with 10 nucleotides matching TRBD2. The CDR3 runs 13 residues. With V trimmed by 3 bases and J by 5 bases, 1 base remained unmatched. The germline V gene encodes CDR1 WNHNN and CDR2 SYGVQD (reference sequence). The CDR3: CASSDGLADEQYF. The CDR3 bases are TGCGCCAGCAGTGACGGACTAGCGGACGAGCAGTACTTC.

This clone was counted a few times. The genes are TRBV7-9 and TRBJ2-5, with 7 nucleotides matching TRBD1. The CDR3 is 14 residues long. Germline lookup yields CDR1 SEHNR and CDR2 FQNEAQ (reference sequence). J lost 3 bases, V lost 3 bases, and 4 bases had no gene match. In DNA form, the CDR3 reads TGTGCCAGCAGCTTGACAGGGATGGAAGAGACCCAGTACTTC. Amino acids: CASSLTGMEETQYF.

This chain joins TRBV27 and TRBJ2-7; possible D gene TRBD1, 5 bases. Between the trimmed V and J ends, which lost 8 bases and 1 base, there was a span of 15 bases. This CDR3 has 14 residues. The germline CDR1 and CDR2 sequences are MNHEY and SMNVEV (reference sequence). The CDR3 region has the DNA TGTGCCAGCGGGCTCAAGGGGCGTTCCTACGAGCAGTACTTC. This gives the protein CASGLKGRSYEQYF.

The V and J genes are TRBV19 and TRBJ1-2; 11 bases fit TRBD1. The CDR3 covers 16 residues. The ends lost 6 bases at V and 6 bases at J; junction bases unmatched: 12. From germline, CDR1 is LNHDA and CDR2 SQIVND (reference sequence). CDR3 coding DNA: TGTGCCAGTAGGCCCCCGATGGGACAGGGGGTTGATGGCTACACCTTC. The encoded protein is CASRPPMGQGVDGYTF.

The rearrangement links TRBV29-1 to TRBJ2-7; perhaps D is TRBD1 or TRBD2 (5 bases each). Germline V gene data show CDR1 as SQVTM and CDR2 as ANQGSEA. Trimming left V 6 bases short and J 0 bases short, with 15 bases between. The CDR3 totals 14 residues. This CDR3 is CSVRGVEGSYEQYF. CDR3 DNA: TGCAGCGTACGAGGGGTCGAGGGCTCCTACGAGCAGTACTTC.

The chain couples TRBV5-1 to TRBJ2-3; 7 nucleotides agree with TRBD1. The CDR3 has 16 amino acids. V was clipped by 0 bases and J by 2 bases; unmatched bases: 6. Germline CDR1 and CDR2: SGHRS and YFSETQ. The DNA for the CDR3 is TGCGCCAGCAGCTTGGGTGTGACAGGGACCACAGATACGCAGTATTTT. Its translation: CASSLGVTGTTDTQYF.

This clone was seen more than once but under ten times. The chain employs TRBV6-5 and TRBJ1-6; D possibly corresponds to TRBD1 (5 bases). Trimming took off 4 bases at V and 9 bases at J, with 19 bases between the two ends. From germline, CDR1 is MNHEY and CDR2 SVGAGI. The length of the CDR3 is 16 residues. The CDR3 bases are TGTGCCAGCAGTTCCGGGACGCCCGGGGGGGGTTCACCCCTCCACTTT. Amino acid sequence: CASSSGTPGGGSPLHF.